This entry concerns a single T cell receptor beta chain. No antigen is known for it. This entry comes from a study of cytomegalovirus exposure and HLA in healthy donors. Notes on the study in general: According to an earlier analysis, most TCR beta V segments yielded productive rearrangements about 87% or about 30% of the time.

The PCR employed 60 Vbeta primers together with 13 Jbeta primers. Profiling relied on immunoSEQ multiplex PCR, and the TCRdb table lists in-frame clones only, not all of them. The sample consists of under 200,000 clones, roughly four fifths of them appearing once. The V gene's germline CDR1 is SGHRS and CDR2 YFSETQ. V dropped 0 bases and J dropped 6; count of bases not matched to a gene: 11. The CDR3 has 19 amino acids. This chain connects TRBV5-1 to TRBJ2-1; TRBD2 matches 14 bases. Sequencing was performed on PBMCs. This TCR was recovered from a female donor in good health and CMV-seronegative. CDR3 bases: TGCGCCAGCAGCTTGGCAACTGGACTAGCGGGAGGAAGTGGCAATGAGCAGTTCTTC. This translates into CASSLATGLAGGSGNEQFF.